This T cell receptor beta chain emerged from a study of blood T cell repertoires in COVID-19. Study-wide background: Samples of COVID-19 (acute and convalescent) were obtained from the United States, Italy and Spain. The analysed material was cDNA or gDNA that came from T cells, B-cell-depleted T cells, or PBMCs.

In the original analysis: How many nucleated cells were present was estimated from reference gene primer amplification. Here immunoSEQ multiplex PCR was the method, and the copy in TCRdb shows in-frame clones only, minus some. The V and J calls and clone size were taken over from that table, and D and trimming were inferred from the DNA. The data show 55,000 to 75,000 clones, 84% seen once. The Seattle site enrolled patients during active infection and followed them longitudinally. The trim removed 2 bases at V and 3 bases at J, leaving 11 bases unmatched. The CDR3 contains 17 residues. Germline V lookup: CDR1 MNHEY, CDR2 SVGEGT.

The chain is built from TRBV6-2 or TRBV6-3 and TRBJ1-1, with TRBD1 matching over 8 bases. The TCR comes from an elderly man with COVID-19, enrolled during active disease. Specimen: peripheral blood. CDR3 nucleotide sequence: TGTGCCAGCAGTTACGTCACAGGACAGGGAGGATACACTGAAGCTTTCTTT. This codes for CASSYVTGQGGYTEAFF.